This entry concerns a single T cell receptor beta chain. This clonotype was seen a handful of times. Its antigen has not been determined. No much larger clone is present one base from it, and per-base qualities are unavailable. This entry is derived from a study of identical twins (dated by TCRdb to the mid-2010s). Background on the whole study: The study deep-sequenced TCR alpha and beta repertoires from monozygotic twins, unrelated adults of various ages and cord blood to test whether fetal clonotypes persist. Replicate twin experiments were performed at different times using different library preparation protocols to rule out contamination.

Study-wide findings and limitations: Out-of-frame TCR alpha sharing in monozygotic twins was systematically underestimated by recombination models, whereas sharing between unrelated individuals was in agreement with the recombination models. Invariant T cells such as MAIT and iNKT could partly confound zero-insertion analyses, though diverse VJ usage argued against this for most clonotypes. Excess twin sharing in beta out-of-frame sequences was weaker because fewer shared sequences lowered the signal-to-noise ratio. Compared with coincidental sharing between unrelated individuals, out-of-frame TCR alpha sequences shared between twins had an excess of sequences with low generation probability. Fewer insertions were carried by abundant cord blood beta clonotypes; a weaker similar trend was observed in young adult naive repertoires, while no such trend was observed in memory repertoires. Because the same donors could not be followed over many years, conclusions were based on cross-sectional statistical analysis.

Libraries were constructed by 5' RACE. Sequencing instrument: Illumina HiSeq 2000. A universal primer binding site was added through template switching, and the final cDNA carried a unique molecular identifier so that TCR cDNA molecules could be counted accurately. Specific primers in the conserved constant-segment region were used to synthesize first-strand cDNA for the TCR alpha and beta chains. To control for contamination, every cDNA library was double barcoded, receiving both a SMART-Mk sample barcode and Illumina barcodes. TruSeq adapter sequences and Illumina sample barcodes were added in two successive PCR steps. Sequencing of the TCR alpha and beta cDNA libraries was done on the Illumina HiSeq platform using custom primers. In the authors' own workflow: Raw reads were processed with MiGEC to extract unique molecular identifiers, and MiXCR was used to determine CDR3 positions. Recombination models were inferred per individual with the repgenHMM and IGoR tools using an EM algorithm. The tcR package in R was used for shared clonotype analysis, with sharing normalized by the product of cloneset sizes. Out-of-frame nonproductive sequences were analyzed to study raw recombination free of thymic and clonal selection effects. Clones were called with MiXCR by TCRdb after fastp trimmed the public reads at Q25, and only in-frame beta chains were retained. Every CDR3 protein is listed once, alongside the most common genes and DNA of its rows. It is TCRdb's table, rather than the study itself, that gives the V and J calls and clone size. This sample has about 100,000 distinct CDR3 sequences in its table, and under 6.5% of those were observed once. The top ten clones comprise roughly 12% of the sample.

All donors were healthy Caucasians. Miltenyi CD45RO+ enrichment and human naive T-cell isolation kits were used to isolate memory (CD45RO+) and naive T cells from PBMC. The source of this sequence is a woman aged 45-60 years in good health. The material sequenced was memory T cells sorted from blood. This specimen's cell subset or site label, per the study, means: CD45RO+ enriched T cells.

The nucleotide sequence is given as TGTGCCAGCAGTCGCGGCTCAGGGGAGGGCACTGAAGCTTTCTTT. This encodes CASSRGSGEGTEAFF. The chain was built from TRBV6-5 and TRBJ1-1; the D segment could be TRBD1, given 6 matching bases. The V end loses 5 bases and the J end loses 4 bases, and a stretch of 17 bases separates them. The CDR3, from cysteine to phenylalanine, totals 15 residues. The only DNA kept is the CDR3, 45 bases in frame from the first base. Reading the germline V gene gives CDR1 MNHEY and CDR2 SVGAGI.